The present entry profiles one TCR beta chain with its context. Authors' processing steps: The assay estimated nucleated cells by amplifying reference gene primers. TCRdb's copy holds only in-frame clones and misses some; the assay was immunoSEQ multiplex PCR. V and J calls plus clone size are reproduced from that table; the DNA served to infer D and trimming. The data contain roughly 380,000 clones, about 80% of them singletons. The sample belongs to a study of blood T cell repertoires in COVID-19. Study-level information: COVID-19 samples collected from the United States, Italy and Spain covered acute and convalescent phases. In each case, the material was cDNA or gDNA derived from T cells, B-cell-depleted T cells, or PBMCs.

CDR1 is SGHRS and CDR2 is YFSETQ in the germline V gene. With V trimmed by 4 bases and J by 0 bases, 4 bases remained unmatched. The CDR3 totals 15 residues. Sequencing was performed on peripheral blood. This chain connects TRBV5-1 to TRBJ2-1, with 7 bases fitting TRBD1. The TCR was taken from a human donor with acute or convalescent COVID-19. The donor label of this sample is uncertain. The DNA for the CDR3 is TGCGCCAGCAGCCATAGGGGGCTCTCCTACAATGAGCAGTTCTTC. Translation gives CASSHRGLSYNEQFF.